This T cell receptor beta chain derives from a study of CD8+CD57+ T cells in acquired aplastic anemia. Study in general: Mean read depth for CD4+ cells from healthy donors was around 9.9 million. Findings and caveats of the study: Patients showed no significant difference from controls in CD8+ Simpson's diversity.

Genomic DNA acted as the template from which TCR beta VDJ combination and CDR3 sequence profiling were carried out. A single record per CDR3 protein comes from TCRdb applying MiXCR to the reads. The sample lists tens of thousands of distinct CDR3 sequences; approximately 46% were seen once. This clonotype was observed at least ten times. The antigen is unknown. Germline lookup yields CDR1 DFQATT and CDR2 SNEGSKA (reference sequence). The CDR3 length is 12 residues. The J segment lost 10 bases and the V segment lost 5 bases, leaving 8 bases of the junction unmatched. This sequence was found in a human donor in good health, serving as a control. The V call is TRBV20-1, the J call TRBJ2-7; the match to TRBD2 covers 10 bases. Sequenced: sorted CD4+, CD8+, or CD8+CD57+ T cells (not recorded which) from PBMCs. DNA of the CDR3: TGCAGTGCTGAGCGGGAGGGCCGGTTTCAGTACTTC. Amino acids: CSAEREGRFQYF.